The 16 T cell receptor beta chains below were found in one sample sequenced in a study of blood T cell repertoires in COVID-19. TCRdb's table, derived via immunoSEQ multiplex PCR, lists solely in-frame clones and lacks some. The sample consists of 25,000 to 35,000 clones, approximately 85% of them appearing once. The sequenced sample was peripheral blood. These TCRs come from a human donor in a cohort sampled during active COVID-19.

The chain carries TRBV28 and TRBJ2-7, with D perhaps matching TRBD1 (6 bases). Per germline, CDR1 MDHEN and CDR2 SYDVKM. The CDR3 consists of 14 residues. Trimming left V 5 bases short and J 5 bases short, with 16 bases between. The DNA for the CDR3 is TGTGCCAGCAGTCCAGGGGACGTATTTAACGAGCAGTACTTC. Its translation: CASSPGDVFNEQYF.

The chain links TRBV12-3 or TRBV12-4 to TRBJ1-1; TRBD1 agrees at 9 bases. Trimming removed 5 bases from V and 11 bases from J; junction bases left unmatched: 9. The CDR3 extends over 13 amino acids. CDR3 in amino acids: CASSEQGALRAFF. CDR3 nucleotides: TGTGCCAGCAGTGAACAGGGGGCTCTAAGGGCTTTCTTT.

The chain is built from TRBV10-3 and TRBJ1-2; 9 nucleotides align to TRBD1. Germline V gene data show CDR1 as ENHRY and CDR2 as SYGVKD. This CDR3 is built from 13 residues. V was pared by 8 bases and J by 8 bases, with 9 bases of the junction left unmatched. The CDR3 DNA is TGTGCCATCCATATGGACAGGGGTGAAGGCTACACCTTC. This sequence encodes CAIHMDRGEGYTF.

The J gene is TRBJ2-1, the V gene TRBV6-6; 8 bases match TRBD2. The CDR3 extends over 12 amino acids. Germline trimming cut 0 bases from V and 15 bases from J; bases unmatched to any gene: 4. CDR1 MNHNY and CDR2 SVGAGI come from the germline V gene (reference sequence). Written as DNA, the CDR3 is TGTGCCAGCAGTTACTCCACCGGGGGGGGGTTCTTC. Translated, it gives CASSYSTGGGFF.

The V and J genes are TRBV2 and TRBJ1-3; D perhaps matches TRBD1 (6 bases). V was pared by 2 bases and J by 0 bases, with 8 bases between. Germline lookup yields CDR1 SNHLY and CDR2 FYNNEI. The CDR3 length is 15 residues. The CDR3: CASSEQGYSGNTIYF. DNA for the CDR3: TGTGCCAGCAGTGAACAGGGGTACTCTGGAAACACCATATATTTT.

This clone was picked up one time. The chain combines TRBV19 with TRBJ1-5; a weak D match, TRBD1 (6 bases). The ends were cut back, 4 bases at V and 0 bases at J, with 13 bases in the middle. Germline V lookup: CDR1 LNHDA, CDR2 SQIVND (reference sequence). The CDR3 has 16 residues. The DNA for the CDR3 is TGTGCCAGTAGTAGTAACAGGGTCTATAGCAATCAGCCCCAGCATTTT. The encoded protein is CASSSNRVYSNQPQHF.

With respect to this clone: One junction end does not reproduce the germline sequence, and a read error may be involved. The V call is TRBV7-7, the J call TRBJ2-7; 10 nucleotides match TRBD1. CDR1 SSHAT and CDR2 FNYEAQ come from the germline V gene (reference sequence). This CDR3 spans 15 amino acids. This CDR3 reads CASSSGTGASYEQYF. Written as DNA, the CDR3 is TGTGCTAGCAGCTCGGGGACAGGGGCCTCCTACGAGCAGTACTTC.

The chain couples TRBV10-3 to TRBJ1-2, with 8 bases matching TRBD1. Germline loops: CDR1 ENHRY, CDR2 SYGVKD. The length of the CDR3 is 13 residues. V lost 8 bases to trimming and J lost 2 bases; unmatched junction nucleotides: 4. Here the CDR3 DNA reads TGTGCCATCGGGGGGACAGGCAACTATGGCTACACCTTC. Translating it yields CAIGGTGNYGYTF.

The CDR3 sequence is CASSLQGANTEAFF. CDR3 DNA: TGTGCCAGCAGCCTACAGGGGGCGAACACTGAAGCTTTCTTT. The chain is built from TRBV27 and TRBJ1-1, with TRBD1 matching 9 bases. This CDR3 region has 14 residues. J was trimmed by 1 base and V by 6 bases; bases with no gene match: 3. Germline V CDR1 and CDR2: MNHEY, SMNVEV (reference sequence).

This clone was observed a handful of times. The chain links TRBV5-6 to TRBJ2-1; D remains unclear. V was trimmed by 6 bases and J by 0 bases, leaving 10 bases between them. The CDR3 consists of 14 residues. Germline-derived CDR1 and CDR2 are SGHDT and YYEEEE. CDR3 sequence reads: CASMRSSSYNEQFF. The CDR3 DNA is TGTGCCAGCATGCGGTCTTCCTCCTACAATGAGCAGTTCTTC.

This clone showed up just a few times. The chain is built from TRBV5-5 and TRBJ1-5, with 8 nucleotides matching TRBD1. Germline values: CDR1 SGHKS, CDR2 YYEKEE (reference sequence). J was trimmed by 6 bases and V by 1 base; bases with no gene match: 18. This CDR3 has 19 residues. CDR3 nucleotides: TGTGCCAGCAGCTTGATTGCTTGGTCAGGGGGCCGAGTTACTCAGCCCCAGCATTTT. This sequence encodes CASSLIAWSGGRVTQPQHF.

This clone was observed once. V is TRBV2 and J is TRBJ1-5; D possibly corresponds to TRBD1 (5 bases). Trimming removed 3 bases from V and 5 bases from J, with 11 bases in between. The CDR3 spans 14 residues. Germline-derived CDR1 and CDR2 are SNHLY and FYNNEI. CDR3 in amino acids: CASSDHWGDQPQHF. For the CDR3, the DNA is TGTGCCAGCAGTGACCACTGGGGGGATCAGCCCCAGCATTTT. The variable domain in full, completed from reference TRBV2 and TRBJ1-5, reads EPEVTQTPSHQVTQMGQEVILRCVPISNHLYFYWYRQILGQKVEFLVSFYNNEISEKSEIFDDQFSVERPDGSNFTLKIRSTKLEDSAMYFCASSDHWGDQPQHFGDGTRLSIL.

The rearrangement links TRBV19 to TRBJ2-1; D is uncertain. Looked up from germline, CDR1 is LNHDA and CDR2 is SQIVND (reference sequence). The CDR3 runs to 16 residues. Trimming shortened V by 5 bases and J by 4 bases, and 18 bases separated the two germline ends. CDR3 residues: CASSSKTGAPYNEQFF. The CDR3 DNA sequence: TGTGCCAGTAGTTCAAAGACTGGAGCTCCTTACAATGAGCAGTTCTTC.

This clone was seen a few times. The chain couples TRBV6-6 to TRBJ2-2, with a weak D call TRBD1 (5 bases). Germline V lookup: CDR1 MNHNY, CDR2 SVGAGI (reference sequence). Trimming removed 11 bases from V and 4 bases from J, with 20 bases in between. This CDR3 spans 15 amino acids. As DNA, the CDR3 is TGTGCCGTAGTGGTCGAGGACATGTCCACCGGGGAGCTGTTTTTT. It translates to CAVVVEDMSTGELFF.

This clone was seen just once. The CDR3 loop is CASSPYQGGIENIQYF. Written as DNA, the CDR3 is TGTGCCAGCAGCCCCTACCAGGGGGGTATAGAAAACATTCAGTACTTC. The chain joins TRBV7-9 to TRBJ2-4, with a tentative D call TRBD1 (7 bases). Germline assignment: CDR1 SEHNR and CDR2 FQNEAQ (reference sequence). CDR3 length: 16 residues. The V end lost 5 bases, the J end lost 5 bases, and 19 bases lay between the germline ends.

The rearrangement uses TRBV28 and TRBJ2-1, with D uncertain. This CDR3 is built from 13 residues. Germline CDR1 is MDHEN and CDR2 is SYDVKM. The ends were cut back, 2 bases at V and 4 bases at J, with 6 bases in the middle. CDR3 in amino acids: CASSLGPYNEQFF. The CDR3 coding sequence is TGTGCCAGCAGTTTAGGCCCGTACAATGAGCAGTTCTTC.